This TCR beta chain is drawn from a study of radiotherapy plus CTLA-4 blockade in lung cancer. Data came from immunoSEQ multiplex PCR; TCRdb stores just in-frame clones and leaves some out. Among tens of thousands of clones listed, approximately 84% were seen once. Germline V CDR1 and CDR2: SGHDT, YYEEEE. V shed 6 bases, J shed 6 bases, and the junction held 10 bases outside the gene matches. This CDR3 region has 15 residues. This clone was seen just once. The sample consisted of peripheral blood, taken from a patient treated with radiotherapy plus ipilimumab. This chain connects TRBV5-6 to TRBJ1-4, with 8 bases aligning to TRBD1. This receptor was identified in a human donor with non-small cell lung cancer who had a partial response to radiotherapy plus ipilimumab. CDR3 in DNA: TGTGCCAGCAAAGGGAGTGGACAGGGAGATGAAAAACTGTTTTTT. Translation: CASKGSGQGDEKLFF. Based on the CDR3 plus reference TRBV5-6 and TRBJ1-4, the full variable domain is DAGVTQSPTHLIKTRGQQVTLRCSPKSGHDTVSWYQQALGQGPQFIFQYYEEEERQRGNFPDRFSGHQFPNYSSELNVNALLLGDSALYLCASKGSGQGDEKLFFGSGTQLSVL.